This T cell receptor beta chain was profiled in a study of T cells after yellow fever vaccination. Study-wide context: Fractions containing few cells were prepared with SMART-Seq v4 Ultra Low Input.

This clonotype was detected ten times or more. Antigen: not known. CDR3 size: 17 residues. In germline, CDR1 is LNHNV, CDR2 YYDKDF (reference sequence). The ends were cut back, 0 bases at V and 3 bases at J, with 16 bases in the middle. Generation of TCR cDNA used 5'RACE template switching (which added a universal primer site and UMIs). TCRdb reprocessed the 5' RACE reads via MiXCR and lists one record per CDR3 protein. The data show some 390,000 distinct CDR3 sequences, about 6% seen once. Regarding the study as a whole: The study re-detected most primary-vaccination clones after the booster (approximately 97% CD4, roughly 88% CD8). The secondary response was weaker but peaked faster, day 5 versus 15.

This sequence originates from a man aged 25 to 40 who received the YFV17D yellow fever vaccine. Sample: PBMCs, taken 5 days after the yellow fever booster vaccination. The J gene is TRBJ2-3, the V gene TRBV15; TRBD1 is a possible D gene (5 bases). CDR3 amino acids: CATSREKGSLGTDTQYF. The CDR3 coding sequence is TGTGCCACCAGCAGAGAAAAGGGGTCCCTCGGGACAGATACGCAGTATTTT.